These 31 T cell receptor beta chains came from one sample sequenced in a study of cytomegalovirus exposure and HLA in healthy donors. Primers for the PCR totalled 60 Vbeta and 13 Jbeta. The repertoire was sequenced with immunoSEQ multiplex PCR; TCRdb's copy has only in-frame clones and lacks some. The data show 40,000 to 55,000 clones, with 72% seen just once and 5.5% to 7% held by the top ten. The material sequenced was PBMCs. Source of these receptors: a man aged 25-45 years in good health and CMV-seronegative.

Here the CDR3 reads CASIGLPLETQYF. DNA for the CDR3: TGTGCCAGCATAGGACTACCCTTAGAGACCCAGTACTTC. This rearrangement joins TRBV6-1 to TRBJ2-5; D is possibly TRBD2 (6 bases). Trimming stripped 7 bases from V and 4 bases from J, with 13 bases between. Per the germline V gene, CDR1 is MNHNS and CDR2 is SASEGT. This CDR3 spans 13 amino acids.

V usage is TRBV4-1 and J usage is TRBJ2-7, with TRBD1 matching 7 bases. Trimming at V came to 0 bases and at J to 3 bases, leaving 5 bases not matched to a gene. Germline V gives CDR1 MGHRA, CDR2 YSYEKL. The CDR3 has 15 residues. The CDR3: CASSQESRGNYEQYF. The CDR3 bases are TGCGCCAGCAGCCAAGAAAGCAGGGGGAACTACGAGCAGTACTTC.

This clone was found once. J is TRBJ1-2 and V is TRBV27; 7 bases agree with TRBD1. CDR1 and CDR2 (germline): MNHEY, SMNVEV (reference sequence). There are 16 residues in the CDR3. Trimming took 4 bases from V and 4 from J; bases not matched to a gene: 12. Here the CDR3 DNA reads TGTGCCAGCAGTTCCCGCGACAGGGCAATTTTCTATGGCTACACCTTC. This translates into CASSSRDRAIFYGYTF.

The chain combines TRBV5-1 with TRBJ2-2; 7 bases map to TRBD2. Germline assignment: CDR1 SGHRS and CDR2 YFSETQ. The CDR3 extends over 14 amino acids. Losses at the gene ends were 2 bases for V and 8 bases for J; bases not matched to a gene: 6. CDR3 loop: CASSFDGRSGELFF. The CDR3 DNA reads TGCGCCAGCAGCTTTGACGGGAGGTCAGGGGAGCTGTTTTTT. The full variable domain, rest sourced from reference TRBV5-1 and TRBJ2-2, is KAGVTQTPRYLIKTRGQQVTLSCSPISGHRSVSWYQQTPGQGLQFLFEYFSETQRNKGNFPGRFSGRQFSNSRSEMNVSTLELGDSALYLCASSFDGRSGELFFGEGSRLTVL.

Turning to this clone: The same CDR3 arises from other DNA sequences in this sample as well. CDR3 sequence: CASGLSGEQYF. DNA for the CDR3: TGTGCTAGTGGTCTGTCGGGCGAGCAGTACTTC. The genes are TRBV12-5 and TRBJ2-7, with no clear D. With 5 bases removed from V and 6 bases from J, the gap between germline ends came to 8 bases. The CDR3 sequence is 11 residues long. CDR1 LGHNT and CDR2 FRNRAP come from the germline V gene.

J is TRBJ1-1 and V is TRBV19, with no clear D. CDR1 is LNHDA, CDR2 SQIVND, per germline (reference sequence). This CDR3 contains 17 residues. V was clipped by 5 bases and J by 3 bases, with 22 bases between them. CDR3 sequence reads: CASSPFLAALPDTEAFF. The CDR3 coding sequence is TGTGCCAGTAGTCCATTTCTAGCGGCCCTCCCGGACACTGAAGCTTTCTTT. The entire variable domain, with the rest obtained from reference TRBV19 and TRBJ1-1, is as follows: DGGITQSPKYLFRKEGQNVTLSCEQNLNHDAMYWYRQDPGQGLRLIYYSQIVNDFQKGDIAEGYSVSREKKESFPLTVTSAQKNPTAFYLCASSPFLAALPDTEAFFGQGTRLTVV.

This chain links TRBV5-3 with TRBJ2-2, with D possibly TRBD2 on 7 matching bases. TRBV5-3 is marked as an open reading frame, function uncertain. This CDR3 contains 22 residues. The germline V and J ends were trimmed by 4 bases and 5 bases, with 36 bases remaining between them. The CDR3 sequence: CARSRGGEPGSCFLRRTGELFF. The CDR3 coding sequence is TGTGCCAGAAGCAGGGGGGGAGAACCGGGGAGCTGTTTTCTGAGGAGAACCGGGGAGCTGTTTTTT.

This chain connects TRBV5-6 to TRBJ2-1; 9 bases are shared with TRBD2. V trimming: 1 base; J trimming: 0 bases; junction bases outside the gene matches: 8. This CDR3 spans 18 amino acids. Germline CDR1 SGHDT, CDR2 YYEEEE. CDR3 nucleotide sequence: TGTGCCAGCAGCTTGACGGTCGCTAGCGGGGACTCCTACAATGAGCAGTTCTTC. Its translation: CASSLTVASGDSYNEQFF.

The J gene is TRBJ2-1, the V gene TRBV4-1, with TRBD1 as a possible D gene (5 bases). V gave up 0 bases and J gave up 10 bases, with 10 bases separating them. The CDR3 runs to 13 residues. The V gene's germline CDR1 is MGHRA and CDR2 YSYEKL. The CDR3 region has the DNA TGCGCCAGCAGCCAAGATGGGGCCTACGAGCAGTTCTTC. This encodes CASSQDGAYEQFF.

The V and J genes are TRBV5-6 and TRBJ1-1, with 10 bases aligning to TRBD1. This CDR3 comprises 14 residues. The J segment lost 6 bases and the V segment lost 4 bases, leaving 6 bases of the junction unmatched. Germline lookup yields CDR1 SGHDT and CDR2 YYEEEE. This CDR3 reads CASSPGTGVAEAFF. The CDR3 region has the DNA TGTGCCAGCAGCCCCGGGACAGGGGTGGCTGAAGCTTTCTTT. Filled out from reference TRBV5-6 and TRBJ1-1, the complete variable domain reads DAGVTQSPTHLIKTRGQQVTLRCSPKSGHDTVSWYQQALGQGPQFIFQYYEEEERQRGNFPDRFSGHQFPNYSSELNVNALLLGDSALYLCASSPGTGVAEAFFGQGTRLTVV.

This chain connects TRBV4-2 to TRBJ1-2; a possible D gene is TRBD1 (6 bases). This CDR3 region has 15 residues. The ends were cut back, 3 bases at V and 6 bases at J, with 17 bases in the middle. Per germline, CDR1 LGHNA and CDR2 YNFKEQ. The CDR3 protein is CASSQMRQENHGYTF. The DNA of the CDR3 is TGTGCCAGCAGCCAGATGCGACAGGAGAATCATGGCTACACCTTC.

This chain links TRBV7-9 with TRBJ2-3; TRBD2 is a possible D gene (6 bases). The CDR3 is 15 amino acids. V lost 2 bases and J lost 2, with 11 bases in between. Per germline, CDR1 SEHNR and CDR2 FQNEAQ (reference sequence). The CDR3 sequence: CASSLNAGYTDTQYF. The DNA for the CDR3 is TGTGCCAGCAGCTTAAATGCGGGGTACACAGATACGCAGTATTTT.

This clone was found a few times. The chain uses TRBV6-5 and TRBJ2-7; unclear D gene. Germline values: CDR1 MNHEY, CDR2 SVGAGI. V was cut by 2 bases and J by 3 bases, with 14 bases left in between. The CDR3 consists of 15 residues. CDR3 DNA: TGTGCCAGCAGTTACGTCGGATCCGAGGACTACGAGCAGTACTTC. Residues: CASSYVGSEDYEQYF.

Regarding this clone: The sample holds other DNA sequences that translate to the same CDR3. The chain has TRBV2 and TRBJ2-3, with unresolved D. The CDR3 has 11 amino acids. Germline values: CDR1 SNHLY, CDR2 FYNNEI. V lost 4 bases and J 6 bases, leaving 5 bases between the germline ends. In DNA form, the CDR3 reads TGTGCCAGCAGTGTCGGGGATACGCAGTATTTT. Amino acids: CASSVGDTQYF.

The rearrangement joins TRBV5-6 to TRBJ2-3, with 9 bases identical to TRBD2. The length of the CDR3 is 16 residues. From germline, CDR1 is SGHDT and CDR2 YYEEEE. The V and J ends lost 3 bases and 1 base, in that order; junction bases with no gene match: 6. DNA for the CDR3: TGTGCCAGCAGCTCTACCGGGACTAGCCGCACAGATACGCAGTATTTT. Translated: CASSSTGTSRTDTQYF.

The chain carries TRBV2 and TRBJ2-5; unclear D gene. The V gene lost 4 bases and the J gene lost 5 bases, with 8 bases spanning the gap. The CDR3 contains 12 residues. CDR1 and CDR2 from the germline V gene are SNHLY and FYNNEI. The CDR3 spells CASSVSPETQYF. The CDR3 bases are TGTGCCAGCAGTGTCAGTCCCGAGACCCAGTACTTC.

The gene calls are TRBV19 and TRBJ1-1; D possibly corresponds to TRBD1 (6 bases). The CDR3 has 13 residues. The germline V gene encodes CDR1 LNHDA and CDR2 SQIVND (reference sequence). Trimming took off 3 bases at V and 4 bases at J, with 9 bases between the two ends. The CDR3 DNA follows: TGTGCCAGTAGTATCTTACAGGGCACTGAAGCTTTCTTT. Translating it yields CASSILQGTEAFF.

This CDR3 reads CASSSGGSPRGYTF. CDR3 bases: TGCGCCAGCAGCTCGGGGGGGTCTCCTAGGGGCTACACCTTC. The chain is built from TRBV5-1 and TRBJ1-2; perhaps TRBD1 as D (5 bases). CDR3 size: 14 residues. V was cut by 3 bases and J by 8 bases, with 17 bases left in between. Germline CDR1 is SGHRS and CDR2 is YFSETQ.

This chain links TRBV19 with TRBJ2-7, with TRBD1 matching over 8 bases. Per the germline V gene, CDR1 is LNHDA and CDR2 is SQIVND (reference sequence). The CDR3 is 16 amino acids. The trim removed 5 bases at V and 3 bases at J, leaving 12 bases unmatched. The CDR3 DNA follows: TGTGCCAGTAGTGCCGCGACAGGGGCTGGTTTCTACGAGCAGTACTTC. Protein sequence: CASSAATGAGFYEQYF.

The chain links TRBV2 to TRBJ2-1; 9 bases are shared with TRBD2. This CDR3 is 17 amino acids long. Germline V gives CDR1 SNHLY, CDR2 FYNNEI. J lost 4 bases, V lost 3 bases, and 10 bases had no gene match. The DNA for the CDR3 is TGTGCCAGCAGTGACGGTGGCGGGAGGGCTGCGTACAATGAGCAGTTCTTC. Translating gives CASSDGGGRAAYNEQFF.

In its sample, this clone was seen a few times. This sequence joins TRBV5-1 and TRBJ2-7; 9 bases map to TRBD2. There are 15 residues in the CDR3. Germline CDR1 and CDR2: SGHRS and YFSETQ. The V segment lost 2 bases and the J segment 1 base; nucleotides outside the gene matches: 4. DNA for the CDR3: TGCGCCAGCAGCTTTAGCGGGAGCTGGTCCTACGAGCAGTACTTC. Its translation is CASSFSGSWSYEQYF.

Details on this clone: This specimen includes other DNA sequences encoding the same CDR3. The rearrangement uses TRBV10-1 and TRBJ1-2; 8 positions match TRBD1. The CDR3 extends over 13 amino acids. In germline, CDR1 is WNHNN, CDR2 SYGVQD (reference sequence). Losses at the gene ends were 5 bases for V and 11 bases for J; bases not matched to a gene: 10. The CDR3: CASSTGQGGGYTF. CDR3 sequence (DNA): TGCGCCAGCAGTACCGGACAGGGAGGAGGGTACACCTTC.

The J gene is TRBJ2-7, the V gene TRBV4-1, with D possibly matching TRBD2 (5 bases). V shed 3 bases and J shed 1 base, with 10 bases lying between them. The CDR3 runs 14 residues. CDR1 is MGHRA, CDR2 YSYEKL, per germline. The CDR3 DNA reads TGCGCCAGCAGCCATCGGACGGGATCCTACGAGCAGTACTTC. The encoded protein is CASSHRTGSYEQYF.

V is TRBV11-3 and J is TRBJ2-1; possible D gene TRBD2, 6 bases. Trimming removed 5 bases at V and 0 bases at J, with 11 bases between. The V gene's germline CDR1 is SGHNT and CDR2 YENEEA. The CDR3 covers 15 residues. CDR3 sequence: CASSPDGGSYNEQFF. Written as DNA, the CDR3 is TGTGCCAGCAGCCCGGACGGGGGCTCCTACAATGAGCAGTTCTTC.

J is TRBJ2-3 and V is TRBV25-1, with TRBD2 matching over 9 bases. J was trimmed by 6 bases and V by 5 bases; bases with no gene match: 9. This CDR3 is built from 15 residues. Looked up from germline, CDR1 is MGHDK and CDR2 is SYGVNS. Here the CDR3 reads CASSYLAGVSDTQYF. The CDR3 DNA follows: TGTGCCAGCAGTTACTTAGCGGGAGTCAGTGATACGCAGTATTTT.

The chain employs TRBV9 and TRBJ2-2, with 11 bases matching TRBD2. The V gene's germline CDR1 is SGDLS and CDR2 YYNGEE. CDR3 size: 16 residues. Unmatched junction bases numbered 5, after V lost 3 bases and J lost 4 bases. For the CDR3, the DNA is TGTGCCAGCAGCGAACGACTAGCGGGGAGCACCGGGGAGCTGTTTTTT. It specifies CASSERLAGSTGELFF.

In its sample, this clone was seen a few times. Likely a read error: the CDR3 ends without its conserved phenylalanine or tryptophan. It is unclear where the CDR3 begins or ends on the DNA, so no DNA is shown, and the CDR3 is as TCRdb lists it. The chain employs TRBV6-1 and TRBJ1-2; no check of the table's D call, TRBD1, against the DNA was made. Germline V gene lookup returns CDR1 MNHNS and CDR2 SASEGT. Inclusive of both ends, the CDR3 amounts to 16 amino acids. CDR3 amino acids: CASSEEWQGGYYGYTV.

In this sample, this clone is medium-sized. The chain carries TRBV6-5 and TRBJ2-7; a possible D gene is TRBD1 (6 bases). V was cut by 6 bases and J by 3 bases, with 15 bases left in between. The germline gives CDR1 MNHEY, CDR2 SVGAGI. The CDR3 loop spans 14 amino acids. CDR3 sequence (DNA): TGTGCCAGCAGCCCCGGGACAACGGACTACGAGCAGTACTTC. This sequence encodes CASSPGTTDYEQYF.

The V call is TRBV6-1, the J call TRBJ2-7, with 9 positions matching TRBD1. Germline V gene data show CDR1 as MNHNS and CDR2 as SASEGT. V shed 6 bases, J shed 3 bases, and the junction held 6 bases outside the gene matches. The CDR3 is 14 residues long. The CDR3 protein is CASRMGQGNYEQYF. The CDR3 DNA sequence: TGTGCCAGCAGGATGGGACAGGGAAACTACGAGCAGTACTTC.

This clone appeared a single time. V is TRBV7-9 and J is TRBJ2-5; D remains ambiguous. The CDR3 loop spans 14 amino acids. Germline loops: CDR1 SEHNR, CDR2 FQNEAQ (reference sequence). The V and J ends lost 0 bases and 7 bases respectively, with 12 bases between them. CDR3 amino acids: CASSLAADGWTQYF. In nucleotides, the CDR3 is TGTGCCAGCAGCTTAGCCGCAGACGGGTGGACCCAGTACTTC.

This chain uses TRBV5-1 with TRBJ2-6, with D perhaps TRBD1 (6 bases). Germline V CDR1 and CDR2: SGHRS, YFSETQ. The V and J ends lost 4 bases and 2 bases respectively, with 16 bases between them. The CDR3 length is 17 residues. The CDR3 coding sequence is TGCGCCAGCAGCAATTTCGGCAGGGGAACTGGGGCCAACGTCCTGACTTTC. This sequence encodes CASSNFGRGTGANVLTF. The whole variable domain, filled in from reference TRBV5-1 and TRBJ2-6, reads KAGVTQTPRYLIKTRGQQVTLSCSPISGHRSVSWYQQTPGQGLQFLFEYFSETQRNKGNFPGRFSGRQFSNSRSEMNVSTLELGDSALYLCASSNFGRGTGANVLTFGAGSRLTVL.